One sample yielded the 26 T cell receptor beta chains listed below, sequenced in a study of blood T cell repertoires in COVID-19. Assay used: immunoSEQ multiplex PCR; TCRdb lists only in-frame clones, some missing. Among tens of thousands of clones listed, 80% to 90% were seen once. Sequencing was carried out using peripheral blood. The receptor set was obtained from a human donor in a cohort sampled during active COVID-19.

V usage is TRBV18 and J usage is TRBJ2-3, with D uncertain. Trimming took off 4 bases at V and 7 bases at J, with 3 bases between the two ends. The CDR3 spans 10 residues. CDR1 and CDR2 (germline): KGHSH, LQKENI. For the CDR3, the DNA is TGTGCCAGCTCACTCAATACGCAGTATTTT. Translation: CASSLNTQYF.

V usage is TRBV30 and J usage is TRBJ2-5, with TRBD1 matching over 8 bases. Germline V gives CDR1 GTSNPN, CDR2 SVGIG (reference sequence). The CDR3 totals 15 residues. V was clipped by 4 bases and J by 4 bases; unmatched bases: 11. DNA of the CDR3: TGTGCCTGGAAGCATCTTCAGGGGGCGTCAGAGACCCAGTACTTC. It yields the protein CAWKHLQGASETQYF. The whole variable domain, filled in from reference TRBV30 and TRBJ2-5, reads SQTIHQWPATLVQPVGSPLSLECTVEGTSNPNLYWYRQAAGRGLQLLFYSVGIGQISSEVPQNLSASRPQDRQFILSSKKLLLSDSGFYLCAWKHLQGASETQYFGPGTRLLVL.

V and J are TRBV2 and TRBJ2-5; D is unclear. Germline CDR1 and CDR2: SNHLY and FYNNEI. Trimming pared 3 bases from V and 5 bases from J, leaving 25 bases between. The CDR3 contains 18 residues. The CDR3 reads CASSEMAEWPRIGETQYF. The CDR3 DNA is TGTGCCAGCAGTGAGATGGCGGAATGGCCACGGATCGGGGAGACCCAGTACTTC. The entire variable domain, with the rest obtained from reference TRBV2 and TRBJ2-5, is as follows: EPEVTQTPSHQVTQMGQEVILRCVPISNHLYFYWYRQILGQKVEFLVSFYNNEISEKSEIFDDQFSVERPDGSNFTLKIRSTKLEDSAMYFCASSEMAEWPRIGETQYFGPGTRLLVL.

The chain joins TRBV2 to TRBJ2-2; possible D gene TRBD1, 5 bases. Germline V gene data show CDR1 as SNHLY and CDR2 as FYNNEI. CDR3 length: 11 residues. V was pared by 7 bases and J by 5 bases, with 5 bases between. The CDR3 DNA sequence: TGTGCCAGCAAGGGGACCGGGGAGCTGTTTTTT. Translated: CASKGTGELFF.

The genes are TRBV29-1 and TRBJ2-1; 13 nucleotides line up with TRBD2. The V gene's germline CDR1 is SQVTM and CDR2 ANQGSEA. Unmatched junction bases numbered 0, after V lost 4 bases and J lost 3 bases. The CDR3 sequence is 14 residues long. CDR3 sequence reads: CSVGTSGGYNEQFF. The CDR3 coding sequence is TGCAGCGTTGGGACTAGCGGGGGCTACAATGAGCAGTTCTTC.

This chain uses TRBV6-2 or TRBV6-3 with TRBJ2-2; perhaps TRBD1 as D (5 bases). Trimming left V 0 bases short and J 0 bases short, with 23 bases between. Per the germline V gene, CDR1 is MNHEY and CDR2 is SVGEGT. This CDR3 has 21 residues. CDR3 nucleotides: TGTGCCAGCAGTTACTCGACTGGCGTCGCAGGGCGTATAACGAACACCGGGGAGCTGTTTTTT. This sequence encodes CASSYSTGVAGRITNTGELFF.

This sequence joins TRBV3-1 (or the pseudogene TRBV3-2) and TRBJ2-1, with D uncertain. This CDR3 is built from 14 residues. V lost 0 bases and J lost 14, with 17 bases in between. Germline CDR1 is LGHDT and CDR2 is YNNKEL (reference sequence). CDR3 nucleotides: TGTGCCAGCAGCCAAGACGGGTTAGCCCTACTCAAGTTCTTC. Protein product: CASSQDGLALLKFF.

CDR3 region: CASSPFRENNEQFF. DNA for the CDR3: TGTGCCAGCTCACCATTTAGGGAGAATAATGAGCAGTTCTTC. The chain joins TRBV18 to TRBJ2-1, with D perhaps matching TRBD2 (5 bases). With 2 bases removed from V and 7 bases from J, the gap between germline ends came to 12 bases. The CDR3 extends over 14 amino acids. CDR1 is KGHSH and CDR2 is LQKENI in the germline V gene.

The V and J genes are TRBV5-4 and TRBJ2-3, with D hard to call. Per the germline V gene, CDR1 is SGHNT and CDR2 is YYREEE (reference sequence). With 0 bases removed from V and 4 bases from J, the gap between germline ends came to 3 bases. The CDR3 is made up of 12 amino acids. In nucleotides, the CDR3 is TGTGCCAGCAGCTTGGCGGCAGATACGCAGTATTTT. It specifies CASSLAADTQYF.

The DNA of the CDR3 is TGTGCCAGCAGCCCCAACACACTAGCGGGGGTGAATGAGCAGTTCTTC. Its protein is CASSPNTLAGVNEQFF. V and J are TRBV7-9 and TRBJ2-1, with 11 bases aligning to TRBD2. The J segment lost 7 bases and the V segment lost 5 bases, leaving 10 bases of the junction unmatched. The CDR3 runs 16 residues. Germline V gene sequence: CDR1 SEHNR, CDR2 FQNEAQ (reference sequence).

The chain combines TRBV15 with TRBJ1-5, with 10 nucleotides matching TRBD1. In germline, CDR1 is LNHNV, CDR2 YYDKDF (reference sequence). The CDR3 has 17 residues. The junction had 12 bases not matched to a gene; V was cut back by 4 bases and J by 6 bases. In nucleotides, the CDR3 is TGTGCCACCAGCAATATCCCACGACAGGGGGCGATTCAGCCCCAGCATTTT. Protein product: CATSNIPRQGAIQPQHF.

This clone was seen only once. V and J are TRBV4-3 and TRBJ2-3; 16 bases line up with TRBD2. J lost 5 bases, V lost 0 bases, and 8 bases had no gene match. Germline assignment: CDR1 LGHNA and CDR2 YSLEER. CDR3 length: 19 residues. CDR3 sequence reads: CASSQEAGLAGGTKDTQYF. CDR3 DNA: TGCGCCAGCAGCCAAGAGGCGGGACTAGCGGGAGGGACCAAAGATACGCAGTATTTT.

The CDR3, as DNA: TGTGCCAGCAGCTTGGCGGGGTTAAGAAACATTCAGTACTTC. Encoded protein: CASSLAGLRNIQYF. The V call is TRBV5-6, the J call TRBJ2-4, with D possibly matching TRBD2 (5 bases). The V gene lost 0 bases and the J gene lost 6 bases, with 10 bases spanning the gap. CDR1 and CDR2 (germline): SGHDT, YYEEEE. CDR3 size: 14 residues.

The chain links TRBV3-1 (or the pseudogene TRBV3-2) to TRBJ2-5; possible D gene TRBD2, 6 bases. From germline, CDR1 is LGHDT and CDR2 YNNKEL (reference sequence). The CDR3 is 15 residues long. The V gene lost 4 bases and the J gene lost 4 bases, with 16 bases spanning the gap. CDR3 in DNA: TGTGCCAGCAGCCCGGGGGAGAGTGTCAGAGAGACCCAGTACTTC. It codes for CASSPGESVRETQYF.

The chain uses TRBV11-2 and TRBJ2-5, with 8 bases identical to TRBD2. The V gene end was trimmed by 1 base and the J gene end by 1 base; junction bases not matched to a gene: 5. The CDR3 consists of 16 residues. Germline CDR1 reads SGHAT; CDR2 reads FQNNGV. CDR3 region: CASSLGAGGSQETQYF. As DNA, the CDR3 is TGTGCCAGCAGCTTAGGGGCGGGGGGCAGCCAAGAGACCCAGTACTTC.

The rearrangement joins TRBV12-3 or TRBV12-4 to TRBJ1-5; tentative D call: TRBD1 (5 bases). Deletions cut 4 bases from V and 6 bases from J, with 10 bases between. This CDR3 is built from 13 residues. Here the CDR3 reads CASSSQVGQPQHF. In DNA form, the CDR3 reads TGTGCCAGCAGTTCACAGGTTGGTCAGCCCCAGCATTTT.

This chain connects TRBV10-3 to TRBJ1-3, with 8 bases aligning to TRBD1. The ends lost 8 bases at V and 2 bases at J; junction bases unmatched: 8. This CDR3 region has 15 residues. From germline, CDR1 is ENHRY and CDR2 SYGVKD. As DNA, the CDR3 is TGTGCCATCCAAAATCAACAGGGGGCTGGAAACACCATATATTTT. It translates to CAIQNQQGAGNTIYF.

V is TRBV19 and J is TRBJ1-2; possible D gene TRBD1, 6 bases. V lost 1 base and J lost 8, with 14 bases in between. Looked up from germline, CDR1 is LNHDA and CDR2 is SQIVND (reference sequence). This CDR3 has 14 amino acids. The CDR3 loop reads CASSIGGGGDGYTF. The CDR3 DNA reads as TGTGCCAGTAGTATAGGGGGAGGGGGAGACGGCTACACCTTC.

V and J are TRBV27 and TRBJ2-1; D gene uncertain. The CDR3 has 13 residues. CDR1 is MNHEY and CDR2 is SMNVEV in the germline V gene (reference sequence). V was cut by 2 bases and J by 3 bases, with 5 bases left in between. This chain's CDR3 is CASSLLLYNEQFF. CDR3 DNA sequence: TGTGCCAGCAGTTTACTACTCTACAATGAGCAGTTCTTC.

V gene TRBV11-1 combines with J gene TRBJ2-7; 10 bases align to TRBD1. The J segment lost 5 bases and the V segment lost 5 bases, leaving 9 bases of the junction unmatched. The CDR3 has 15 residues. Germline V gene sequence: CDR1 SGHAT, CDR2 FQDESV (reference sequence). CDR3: CASSRRDRGFDEQYF. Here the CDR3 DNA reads TGTGCCAGCAGCAGACGGGACAGGGGTTTCGACGAGCAGTACTTC.

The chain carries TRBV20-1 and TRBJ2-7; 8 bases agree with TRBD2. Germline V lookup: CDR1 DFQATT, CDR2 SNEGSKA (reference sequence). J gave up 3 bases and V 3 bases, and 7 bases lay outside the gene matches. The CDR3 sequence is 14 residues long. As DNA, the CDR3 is TGCAGTGCTAGTAAAGCGGGGGTACTCTACGAGCAGTACTTC. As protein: CSASKAGVLYEQYF.

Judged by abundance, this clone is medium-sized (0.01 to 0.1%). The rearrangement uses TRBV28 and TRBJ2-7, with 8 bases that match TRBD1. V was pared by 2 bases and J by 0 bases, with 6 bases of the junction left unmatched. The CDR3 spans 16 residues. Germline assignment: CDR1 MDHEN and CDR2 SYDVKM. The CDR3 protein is CASSLLGQGGSYEQYF. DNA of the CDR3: TGTGCCAGCAGTTTACTCGGACAGGGCGGCTCCTACGAGCAGTACTTC.

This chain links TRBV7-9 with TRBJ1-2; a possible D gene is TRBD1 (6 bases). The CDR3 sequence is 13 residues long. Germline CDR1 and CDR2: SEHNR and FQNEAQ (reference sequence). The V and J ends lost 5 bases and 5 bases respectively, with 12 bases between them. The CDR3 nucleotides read TGTGCCAGCAGCACCGCAGGGACATATGGCTACACCTTC. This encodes CASSTAGTYGYTF.

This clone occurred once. The CDR3 is CASSPERGRTEAFF. CDR3 coding DNA: TGTGCCAGCAGTCCCGAAAGAGGGAGGACTGAAGCTTTCTTT. This chain joins TRBV11-2 and TRBJ1-1; unclear D gene. The germline V gene encodes CDR1 SGHAT and CDR2 FQNNGV. The V end lost 6 bases, the J end lost 5 bases, and 16 bases lay between the germline ends. There are 14 residues in the CDR3.

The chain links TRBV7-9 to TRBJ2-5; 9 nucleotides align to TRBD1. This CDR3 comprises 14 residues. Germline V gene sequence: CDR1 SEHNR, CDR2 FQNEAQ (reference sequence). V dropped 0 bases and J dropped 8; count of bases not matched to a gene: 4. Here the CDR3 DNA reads TGTGCCAGCAGCTTAGCGGGACAGGGCGAAACCCAGTACTTC. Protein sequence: CASSLAGQGETQYF.

CDR3 sequence reads: CAISDNRWYEQYF. The DNA for the CDR3 is TGTGCCATCAGTGATAACAGGTGGTACGAGCAGTACTTC. V usage is TRBV10-3 and J usage is TRBJ2-7, with D possibly being TRBD1 (5 bases). From germline, CDR1 is ENHRY and CDR2 SYGVKD. This CDR3 contains 13 residues. V dropped 3 bases and J dropped 4 bases, with 10 bases sitting between them.